The 8 T cell receptor beta chains below all came from one sample that was sequenced in a study of T cells in Graves' hyperthyroidism and ophthalmopathy. Using RNA transcripts as the source, TCR beta CDR3 regions were amplified. HTBI primers were used for first-round RT-PCR of the TCR CDR3. Via MiXCR, TCRdb re-called the multiplex PCR reads, giving one row per CDR3 protein. The table has 370,000 or so distinct CDR3 sequences, 13% seen once. Material: blood. These receptors all come from a man aged 25 to 40 with Graves' hyperthyroidism that later progressed to Graves' ophthalmopathy.

The rearrangement joins TRBV9 to TRBJ2-7; 10 bases are a match to TRBD2. Looked up from germline, CDR1 is SGDLS and CDR2 is YYNGEE. The junction had 6 bases not matched to a gene; V was cut back by 2 bases and J by 4 bases. This CDR3 contains 15 residues. DNA of the CDR3: TGTGCCAGCAGCGTGGAGCGGGAGGGTTGGTACGAGCAGTACTTC. Translated: CASSVEREGWYEQYF.

This clonotype was counted many times. The chain has TRBV19 and TRBJ1-4; maybe TRBD1 (6 bases). Germline loops: CDR1 LNHDA, CDR2 SQIVND (reference sequence). V was trimmed by 8 bases and J by 7 bases, leaving 17 bases between them. The CDR3 length is 14 residues. CDR3 nucleotides: TGTGCCAGTGGACCCACCCGGACAGCTGAAAAACTGTTTTTT. Its translation is CASGPTRTAEKLFF.

The CDR3 is CASSSTRRQWTGELFF. CDR3 DNA sequence: TGTGCCAGCAGTTCGACCAGGAGGCAGTGGACCGGGGAGCTGTTTTTT. This chain links TRBV6-9 with TRBJ2-2, with D possibly matching TRBD2 (5 bases). Looked up from germline, CDR1 is MNHGY and CDR2 is SVAAGI. The CDR3 totals 16 residues. Trimming removed 4 bases at V and 5 bases at J, with 17 bases between.

A note on this clonotype: A much larger clonotype is one base distant, so this may be a read error. This is likely a read error, given that the CDR3 carries no conserved phenylalanine or tryptophan at its end. V and J are TRBV11-1 and TRBJ1-2; TRBD1 is a possible D gene (5 bases). Trimming took off 0 bases at V and 3 bases at J, with 11 bases between the two ends. The CDR3 loop spans 15 amino acids. Per the germline V gene, CDR1 is SGHAT and CDR2 is FQDESV (reference sequence). The CDR3 region has the DNA TGTGCCAGCAGCTTAGCGGGGACCGGCTACTATGGCTACACCTCC. Its translation: CASSLAGTGYYGYTS.

The count of this clonotype is one. The CDR3 DNA reads TGCGCCAGCAACCTCAAAGGGAACGAGCAGTACTTC. The encoded protein is CASNLKGNEQYF. The rearrangement links TRBV10-1 to TRBJ2-7; D gene uncertain. This CDR3 region has 12 residues. V gave up 7 bases and J gave up 5 bases, with 12 bases separating them. The V gene's germline CDR1 is WNHNN and CDR2 SYGVQD (reference sequence).

This clonotype appeared a few times. The J gene is TRBJ2-7, the V gene TRBV6-1; 8 bases align to TRBD1. Germline V gives CDR1 MNHNS, CDR2 SASEGT. The CDR3 has 14 residues. Unmatched junction bases numbered 9, after V lost 7 bases and J lost 4 bases. CDR3 coding DNA: TGTGCCAGCACCCCGGACAGGGCGAGATACGAGCAGTACTTC. Its translation is CASTPDRARYEQYF.

The chain uses TRBV20-1 and TRBJ1-4, with D unresolved. The CDR3 runs to 16 residues. The germline V gene has CDR1 DFQATT and CDR2 SNEGSKA (reference sequence). Between the trimmed V and J ends, which lost 0 bases and 3 bases, there was a span of 14 bases. The CDR3 sequence is CSARDLRSGANEKLFF. CDR3 coding DNA: TGCAGTGCTAGAGATCTTAGGTCCGGGGCTAATGAAAAACTGTTTTTT.

This clonotype was observed once. V is TRBV19 and J is TRBJ2-1; 7 nucleotides match TRBD2. V lost 5 bases to trimming and J lost 9 bases; unmatched junction nucleotides: 10. The CDR3 is 14 residues long. The germline CDR1 and CDR2 sequences are LNHDA and SQIVND (reference sequence). CDR3 DNA: TGTGCCAGTAGTCCTCCGGGACTATACCTTGAGCAGTTCTTC. It codes for CASSPPGLYLEQFF.